This T cell receptor beta chain is drawn from a study of vaccination effects on CD4 cells after COVID-19. Sequenced by immunoSEQ multiplex PCR; TCRdb stores in-frame clones only, minus some. The table records about 64,000 clones, under 85% of them present only once. Details on this clone: Its specificity is not known.

Following a roughly 11-day culture, CD4+ T cells were purified. Germline loops: CDR1 SGHRS, CDR2 YFSETQ. The ends lost 3 bases at V and 7 bases at J; junction bases unmatched: 12. This CDR3 is built from 15 residues. The sequence was obtained from a human donor who had a prior SARS-CoV-2 infection. This specimen was CD4+ T cells from PBMCs cultured without peptide, taken before COVID-19 vaccination. The chain uses TRBV5-1 and TRBJ1-2; 7 bases match TRBD1. CDR3 region: CASSSFRQGRGGYTF. The DNA of the CDR3 is TGCGCCAGCAGCTCGTTCAGACAGGGTAGAGGTGGCTACACCTTC.